These 21 T cell receptor beta chains were sequenced from one sample in a study of T cells of healthy individuals. TCRdb analysed the 5' RACE reads with MiXCR anew, one entry per CDR3 protein. Of approximately 50,000 distinct CDR3 sequences detected, under 15% appear once; the ten largest clones hold around 15%. The source of these receptors is a human donor in good health.

CDR3 sequence reads: CASSGLTGRPSSEQFF. The DNA of the CDR3 is TGTGCCAGCAGCGGTTTGACTGGACGGCCCTCCTCCGAGCAGTTCTTC. This chain joins TRBV9 and TRBJ2-1; D not resolved. The CDR3 contains 16 residues. V was cut by 3 bases and J by 10 bases, with 23 bases left in between. Germline CDR1 and CDR2: SGDLS and YYNGEE.

This clonotype was counted a few times. The CDR3 region is CASRGTSGTEAFF. CDR3 sequence (DNA): TGTGCCAGCAGAGGGACTAGCGGCACTGAAGCTTTCTTT. The V call is TRBV12-3 or TRBV12-4, the J call TRBJ1-1, with a weak D call TRBD1 (5 bases). V gave up 6 bases and J gave up 4 bases, with 12 bases separating them. The CDR3 sequence is 13 residues long.

The chain employs TRBV29-1 and TRBJ1-5; 9 positions match TRBD1. Trimming removed 7 bases from V and 7 bases from J; junction bases left unmatched: 14. Germline V CDR1 and CDR2: SQVTM, ANQGSEA. The CDR3 covers 15 residues. The CDR3 protein is CSAGSGTGIGQPQHF. The CDR3 nucleotides are TGCAGCGCCGGTTCCGGGACAGGGATCGGCCAGCCCCAGCATTTT.

This clonotype appeared many times. This chain uses TRBV10-3 with TRBJ2-7, with D maybe TRBD1 (5 bases). The CDR3 spans 15 residues. Germline lookup yields CDR1 ENHRY and CDR2 SYGVKD. Trimming stripped 5 bases from V and 1 base from J, with 15 bases between. The CDR3, as DNA: TGTGCCATCAGTCTGCTACAGGATCTATCCTACGAGCAGTACTTC. Protein: CAISLLQDLSYEQYF.

This clonotype was seen only a few times. V gene TRBV4-1 combines with J gene TRBJ1-1, with unresolved D. Germline CDR1 is MGHRA and CDR2 is YSYEKL. The CDR3 sequence is 12 residues long. The V end was cut by 1 base, the J end by 2 bases, with 2 bases between. The CDR3 sequence: CASSQVNTEAFF. The CDR3 coding sequence is TGCGCCAGCAGCCAAGTCAACACTGAAGCTTTCTTT.

The chain recombines TRBV10-3 with TRBJ2-2, with 8 nucleotides matching TRBD1. CDR3 length: 13 amino acids. V shed 6 bases and J 10 bases; nucleotides not matched to a gene: 7. The germline V gene encodes CDR1 ENHRY and CDR2 SYGVKD. CDR3 bases: TGTGCCATCAGCCGACAGGGGCAAGAGGAGCTGTTTTTT. Translation gives CAISRQGQEELFF.

The chain is built from TRBV9 and TRBJ2-1; 10 bases agree with TRBD2. J was trimmed by 5 bases and V by 2 bases; bases with no gene match: 4. Germline V gene lookup returns CDR1 SGDLS and CDR2 YYNGEE. The CDR3 is 15 residues long. Written as DNA, the CDR3 is TGTGCCAGCAGCGTCCTAGCGGGAGCTGACAATGAGCAGTTCTTC. This encodes CASSVLAGADNEQFF. Full variable domain (outside the CDR3, taken from reference TRBV9 and TRBJ2-1): DSGVTQTPKHLITATGQRVTLRCSPRSGDLSVYWYQQSLDQGLQFLIQYYNGEERAKGNILERFSAQQFPDLHSELNLSSLELGDSALYFCASSVLAGADNEQFFGPGTRLTVL.

This clonotype has more than one count but fewer than ten. This sequence joins TRBV7-9 and TRBJ1-3; 7 bases are shared with TRBD1. The CDR3 has 17 amino acids. Looked up from germline, CDR1 is SEHNR and CDR2 is FQNEAQ (reference sequence). Trimming cost V 0 bases and J 2 bases; bases outside gene matches: 7. The CDR3 reads CASSLATGLGAGNTIYF. CDR3 nucleotide sequence: TGTGCCAGCAGCTTAGCGACAGGGCTCGGAGCTGGAAACACCATATATTTT.

In this sample, this clonotype turned up many times. The chain employs TRBV29-1 and TRBJ1-2; 8 bases align to TRBD1. This CDR3 has 15 amino acids. The V and J ends lost 6 bases and 2 bases, in that order; junction bases with no gene match: 11. Germline CDR1 and CDR2: SQVTM and ANQGSEA. The CDR3 loop is CSVGWTGLQNYGYTF. The CDR3 nucleotides are TGCAGCGTCGGGTGGACAGGGCTTCAAAACTATGGCTACACCTTC.

The genes are TRBV5-1 and TRBJ2-5, with 8 bases identical to TRBD1. This CDR3 spans 14 amino acids. Trimming removed 2 bases from V and 1 base from J; junction bases left unmatched: 1. Per the germline V gene, CDR1 is SGHRS and CDR2 is YFSETQ. CDR3 residues: CASSFGQGQETQYF. In DNA, the CDR3 is TGCGCCAGCAGCTTCGGACAGGGCCAAGAGACCCAGTACTTC.

J is TRBJ1-1 and V is TRBV7-9; TRBD1 matches 9 bases. The CDR3 is 15 residues long. V trimming: 5 bases; J trimming: 5 bases; junction bases outside the gene matches: 9. The V gene's germline CDR1 is SEHNR and CDR2 FQNEAQ (reference sequence). Written as DNA, the CDR3 is TGTGCCAGCAGCACGGGACAGGGAGGGAGGACTGAAGCTTTCTTT. Its translation: CASSTGQGGRTEAFF.

This clonotype was seen many times. This chain uses TRBV27 with TRBJ2-1, with D possibly TRBD2 on 5 matching bases. The CDR3 is 15 residues long. Germline lookup yields CDR1 MNHEY and CDR2 SMNVEV (reference sequence). V lost 6 bases, J lost 9 bases, and 21 bases lay in between. CDR3 sequence (DNA): TGTGCCAGCAGCATCCAACCGATTGAGGGTCTTGAGCAGTTCTTC. Its protein is CASSIQPIEGLEQFF.

This clonotype came up many times. The CDR3 DNA follows: TGTGCCAGCAGTTTTGTGGGGAACACTGAAGCTTTCTTT. It specifies CASSFVGNTEAFF. The gene calls are TRBV12-3 or TRBV12-4 and TRBJ1-1; D is ambiguous. The V gene lost 3 bases and the J gene lost 1 base, with 6 bases spanning the gap. This CDR3 region has 13 residues.

The V and J genes are TRBV4-3 and TRBJ2-3; 8 bases map to TRBD2. This CDR3 spans 14 amino acids. The junction had 4 bases not matched to a gene; V was cut back by 2 bases and J by 6 bases. Germline CDR1 LGHNA, CDR2 YSLEER. This CDR3 is CASSQTSGEDTQYF. DNA for the CDR3: TGCGCCAGCAGCCAAACTAGCGGAGAGGATACGCAGTATTTT.

This clonotype showed up many times. The V gene is TRBV24-1, the J gene TRBJ2-5, with D maybe TRBD2 (5 bases). V shed 0 bases and J shed 4 bases, with 11 bases lying between them. Germline V gene data show CDR1 as KGHDR and CDR2 as SFDVKD. The CDR3 contains 15 residues. This CDR3 is CATSDLQLAGETQYF. The CDR3 DNA sequence: TGTGCCACCAGTGATTTGCAGCTAGCCGGAGAGACCCAGTACTTC.

J is TRBJ2-3 and V is TRBV29-1; D not certain. The ends were cut back, 4 bases at V and 5 bases at J, with 10 bases in the middle. The CDR3 totals 12 residues. CDR1 and CDR2 from the germline V gene are SQVTM and ANQGSEA. The DNA for the CDR3 is TGCAGCGTTGGGATGGCCCAAGATACGCAGTATTTT. Translated: CSVGMAQDTQYF.

This clonotype came up many times. The chain employs TRBV30 and TRBJ1-3; 9 nucleotides match TRBD1. The junction had 4 bases not matched to a gene; V was cut back by 1 base and J by 0 bases. In germline, CDR1 is GTSNPN, CDR2 SVGIG (reference sequence). This CDR3 has 16 amino acids. The CDR3 sequence is CAWSGDRAFSGNTIYF. The CDR3 DNA is TGTGCCTGGAGTGGGGACAGGGCTTTCTCTGGAAACACCATATATTTT.

This clonotype was recorded at least ten times. CDR3 region: CASSVPLSSYNEQFF. The DNA for the CDR3 is TGCGCCAGCAGCGTCCCCCTTAGCTCCTACAATGAGCAGTTCTTC. The chain uses TRBV5-1 and TRBJ2-1; D call uncertain. Germline assignment: CDR1 SGHRS and CDR2 YFSETQ. CDR3 size: 15 residues. V gave up 4 bases and J gave up 0 bases, with 11 bases separating them.

A few counts support this clonotype. J is TRBJ2-5 and V is TRBV10-3; D unclear. The ends were cut back, 3 bases at V and 8 bases at J, with 16 bases in the middle. Per the germline V gene, CDR1 is ENHRY and CDR2 is SYGVKD. The CDR3 covers 14 residues. CDR3 protein: CAISEGQSITTQYF. CDR3 bases: TGTGCCATCAGTGAAGGGCAGAGTATAACCACCCAGTACTTC.

This clonotype has ten or more counts. The J gene is TRBJ1-2, the V gene TRBV20-1, with D possibly matching TRBD1 (6 bases). Trimming removed 3 bases at V and 7 bases at J, with 12 bases between. Germline V gives CDR1 DFQATT, CDR2 SNEGSKA (reference sequence). The CDR3 has 12 residues. DNA for the CDR3: TGCAGTGCTAGTCACAGGGCGTTTGGCTACACCTTC. The encoded protein is CSASHRAFGYTF.

In its sample, this clonotype was seen a few times. The chain employs TRBV7-9 and TRBJ2-6, with TRBD1 matching over 7 bases. Trimming at V came to 5 bases and at J to 3 bases, leaving 19 bases not matched to a gene. This CDR3 region has 20 residues. The V gene's germline CDR1 is SEHNR and CDR2 FQNEAQ (reference sequence). The CDR3 reads CASSHTGAGTSRVGANVLTF. The CDR3 DNA sequence: TGTGCCAGCAGCCATACAGGGGCCGGGACGTCCCGAGTTGGGGCCAACGTCCTGACTTTC.